Following are 25 T cell receptor beta chains from one sample sequenced in a study of shared clonotypes between healthy human individuals. Method: immunoSEQ multiplex PCR; TCRdb's copy keeps in-frame clones and lacks some. The sample has a few million clones, more than 80% seen once; the top ten hold 0.11% to 0.15%. What was sequenced was naive CD4+ T cells sorted from blood. As for subset: CD45RA+ positively selected. Receptor source: a man between 18 and 35 years old in good health.

The chain joins TRBV7-2 to TRBJ2-5; TRBD2 aligns across 8 bases. Near its end, the DNA agrees better with TRBJ2-7, so the J call may be wrong. Germline V lookup: CDR1 SGHTA, CDR2 FQGNSA. The CDR3 contains 14 residues. The CDR3 reads CASSLTSATNEQYF. In DNA form, the CDR3 reads TGTGCCAGCAGCCTGACTAGCGCTACTAACGAGCAGTACTTC.

This clone was detected only once. The chain links TRBV30 to TRBJ1-1; 7 bases map to TRBD1. V lost 8 bases to trimming and J lost 0 bases; unmatched junction nucleotides: 3. This CDR3 comprises 12 residues. The germline gives CDR1 GTSNPN, CDR2 SVGIG (reference sequence). CDR3: CARDRMNTEAFF. The DNA of the CDR3 is TGTGCCAGGGACAGAATGAACACTGAAGCTTTCTTT.

On this clone itself: Other DNA sequences in this specimen translate into the identical CDR3. In nucleotides, the CDR3 is TGTGCCAGCAGCGCAGGGGGGCAGAACTATGGCTACACCTTC. This codes for CASSAGGQNYGYTF. The chain couples TRBV9 to TRBJ1-2; 7 nucleotides match TRBD1. Germline CDR1 and CDR2: SGDLS and YYNGEE. This CDR3 is 14 amino acids long. The junction had 4 bases not matched to a gene; V was cut back by 3 bases and J by 2 bases.

The chain joins TRBV11-2 to TRBJ2-5, with 14 bases identical to TRBD2. The trim removed 5 bases at V and 4 bases at J, leaving 9 bases unmatched. The V gene's germline CDR1 is SGHAT and CDR2 FQNNGV. This CDR3 region has 17 residues. CDR3 nucleotide sequence: TGTGCCAGCAGCGTCGGGACTAGCGGGGGAACCCTAGAGACCCAGTACTTC. Amino acid sequence: CASSVGTSGGTLETQYF.

This chain connects TRBV11-3 to TRBJ2-2, with D unclear. The CDR3 loop spans 15 amino acids. From germline, CDR1 is SGHNT and CDR2 YENEEA. Trimming pared 5 bases from V and 1 base from J, leaving 11 bases between. CDR3 sequence reads: CASSRATENTGELFF. The CDR3 nucleotides are TGTGCCAGCAGCCGCGCCACAGAGAACACCGGGGAGCTGTTTTTT.

The genes are TRBV27 and TRBJ2-5, with D maybe TRBD2 (5 bases). The CDR3 has 16 residues. V lost 8 bases, J lost 0 bases, and 19 bases lay in between. The germline V gene has CDR1 MNHEY and CDR2 SMNVEV (reference sequence). CDR3 in amino acids: CASLGLELRYQETQYF. The CDR3 nucleotides read TGTGCCAGCCTCGGACTCGAACTTCGATACCAAGAGACCCAGTACTTC.

This clone has a single count. This rearrangement joins TRBV19 to TRBJ1-5; the D gene is possibly TRBD1 (5 bases). This CDR3 spans 18 amino acids. Trimming stripped 7 bases from V and 5 bases from J, with 27 bases between. Per germline, CDR1 LNHDA and CDR2 SQIVND (reference sequence). DNA of the CDR3: TGTGCCAGTACCAAACGAAAAGCCGGGACGCCGGGGGATCAGCCCCAGCATTTT. Translating gives CASTKRKAGTPGDQPQHF.

The V call is TRBV10-3, the J call TRBJ2-5; the D is unclear. CDR3 length equals 15 residues. Trimming took off 3 bases at V and 5 bases at J, with 16 bases between the two ends. The germline V gene encodes CDR1 ENHRY and CDR2 SYGVKD. The CDR3 is CAISDSHVGEETQYF. CDR3 nucleotide sequence: TGTGCCATCAGTGACTCCCACGTCGGCGAGGAGACCCAGTACTTC.

Concerning this clone: Other DNA sequences of this sample code for an identical CDR3. V is TRBV7-9 and J is TRBJ2-3; D remains ambiguous. The V end was cut by 7 bases, the J end by 0 bases, with 2 bases between. Germline CDR1 is SEHNR and CDR2 is FQNEAQ (reference sequence). CDR3 size: 11 residues. CDR3 protein: CASTSTDTQYF. CDR3 DNA: TGTGCCAGCACTAGCACAGATACGCAGTATTTT.

This chain connects TRBV2 to TRBJ2-5; D is ambiguous. V lost 0 bases, J lost 1 base, and 6 bases lay in between. The CDR3 covers 14 residues. The germline V gene has CDR1 SNHLY and CDR2 FYNNEI. The CDR3 DNA reads TGTGCCAGCAGTGAAGCAAGGTTCCAAGAGACCCAGTACTTC. Translated: CASSEARFQETQYF.

The chain recombines TRBV6-5 with TRBJ2-5; D is uncertain. This CDR3 spans 14 amino acids. Germline CDR1 is MNHEY and CDR2 is SVGAGI. V lost 4 bases and J lost 2, with 11 bases in between. The CDR3 DNA reads as TGTGCCAGCAGTTCAAGAGGCGGACAAGAGACCCAGTACTTC. It is translated as CASSSRGGQETQYF.

This clone occurred once. V gene TRBV30 combines with J gene TRBJ2-1; 9 bases match TRBD1. Unmatched junction bases numbered 12, after V lost 4 bases and J lost 5 bases. The length of the CDR3 is 16 residues. Germline V gene lookup returns CDR1 GTSNPN and CDR2 SVGIG (reference sequence). The CDR3 nucleotides are TGTGCCTGGAACCCCCCCCGGGACAGGGTTAACAATGAGCAGTTCTTC. Protein: CAWNPPRDRVNNEQFF.

This chain joins TRBV10-1 and TRBJ2-7; D is perhaps TRBD1 or TRBD2 (7 bases each). Germline lookup yields CDR1 WNHNN and CDR2 SYGVQD (reference sequence). The CDR3 length is 15 residues. Trimming removed 6 bases at V and 7 bases at J, with 22 bases between. The CDR3 region is CASRAGREGAREQYF. DNA for the CDR3: TGCGCCAGCAGGGCGGGGAGGGAGGGGGCGAGGGAGCAGTACTTC.

The chain employs TRBV5-1 and TRBJ2-5; 14 bases are a match to TRBD2. Trimming removed 2 bases from V and 4 bases from J; junction bases left unmatched: 4. The CDR3 runs 16 residues. Germline-derived CDR1 and CDR2 are SGHRS and YFSETQ. CDR3 residues: CASSFGTSGGGETQYF. CDR3 nucleotide sequence: TGCGCCAGCAGCTTCGGGACTAGCGGGGGAGGAGAGACCCAGTACTTC.

This clone was seen a few times. CDR3 protein: CASRSQTGTEAFF. The DNA for the CDR3 is TGTGCCAGCAGATCACAGACAGGTACTGAAGCTTTCTTT. The rearrangement joins TRBV6-4 to TRBJ1-1, with D possibly being TRBD1 (6 bases). The CDR3 sequence is 13 residues long. Germline CDR1 is MRHNA and CDR2 is SNTAGT. The V and J ends lost 6 bases and 5 bases respectively, with 13 bases between them.

This rearrangement joins TRBV19 to TRBJ1-5; 10 positions agree with TRBD1. V shed 6 bases, J shed 6 bases, and the junction held 11 bases outside the gene matches. The CDR3 length is 16 residues. Germline V gene lookup returns CDR1 LNHDA and CDR2 SQIVND (reference sequence). The CDR3 DNA is TGTGCCAGTAGCAAAATCGGGGACAGGGGAGGTCAGCCCCAGCATTTT. The encoded protein is CASSKIGDRGGQPQHF.

This chain links TRBV7-9 with TRBJ1-1; 11 nucleotides line up with TRBD1. V gave up 6 bases and J gave up 4 bases; unmatched junction bases: 10. This CDR3 contains 16 residues. Per germline, CDR1 SEHNR and CDR2 FQNEAQ (reference sequence). CDR3 nucleotides: TGTGCCAGCAGGCCCGGGACAGGGGGAGGTCCCACTGAAGCTTTCTTT. It is translated as CASRPGTGGGPTEAFF.

The rearrangement joins TRBV30 to TRBJ2-6; D remains ambiguous. The V and J ends lost 1 base and 0 bases respectively, with 4 bases between them. The germline V gene has CDR1 GTSNPN and CDR2 SVGIG (reference sequence). This CDR3 is 14 amino acids long. CDR3 DNA: TGTGCCTGGAGTGCCGCCTCTGGGGCCAACGTCCTGACTTTC. Translation gives CAWSAASGANVLTF. Full variable domain (rest looked up from reference TRBV30 and TRBJ2-6): SQTIHQWPATLVQPVGSPLSLECTVEGTSNPNLYWYRQAAGRGLQLLFYSVGIGQISSEVPQNLSASRPQDRQFILSSKKLLLSDSGFYLCAWSAASGANVLTFGAGSRLTVL.

As regards this clone: Other DNA sequences within the sample encode an identical CDR3. The J gene is TRBJ2-1, the V gene TRBV5-1, with TRBD2 matching over 12 bases. CDR1 is SGHRS, CDR2 YFSETQ, per germline. The CDR3 is 16 amino acids. Germline trimming cut 5 bases from V and 5 bases from J; bases unmatched to any gene: 8. The CDR3 DNA follows: TGCGCCAGCAGTTTGCTGACTAGCGGGGGCAACAATGAGCAGTTCTTC. This encodes CASSLLTSGGNNEQFF.

The genes are TRBV4-1 and TRBJ1-4; 8 bases match TRBD1. J lost 4 bases, V lost 6 bases, and 7 bases had no gene match. The CDR3 spans 15 residues. CDR1 and CDR2 from the germline V gene are MGHRA and YSYEKL. CDR3 coding DNA: TGCGCCAGCAGGCCAGGGGGCGTCCATAATGAAAAACTGTTTTTT. Protein: CASRPGGVHNEKLFF.

The chain combines TRBV6-1 with TRBJ2-2, with a possible D match to TRBD1 (5 bases). Germline V gene sequence: CDR1 MNHNS, CDR2 SASEGT. The CDR3 has 18 amino acids. The V gene lost 3 bases and the J gene lost 5 bases, with 22 bases spanning the gap. In nucleotides, the CDR3 is TGTGCCAGCAGTGATGATAGGGGCCGGAGTCGCGTAACCGGGGAGCTGTTTTTT. Translation gives CASSDDRGRSRVTGELFF.

The chain carries TRBV5-1 and TRBJ1-1, with D perhaps matching TRBD1 (6 bases). V gave up 4 bases and J gave up 4 bases, with 14 bases separating them. The germline CDR1 and CDR2 sequences are SGHRS and YFSETQ. The CDR3 runs to 14 residues. The CDR3 loop reads CASSPGTPGTEAFF. The CDR3 DNA sequence: TGCGCCAGCAGCCCCGGGACACCGGGCACTGAAGCTTTCTTT.

The chain carries TRBV7-9 and TRBJ2-1; 10 nucleotides agree with TRBD2. Germline V lookup: CDR1 SEHNR, CDR2 FQNEAQ (reference sequence). J lost 8 bases, V lost 5 bases, and 9 bases had no gene match. The CDR3 loop spans 15 amino acids. The DNA for the CDR3 is TGTGCCAGCAGCGCAACCGGGACTAGCGCAGATGAGCAGTTCTTC. Translated, it gives CASSATGTSADEQFF. Variable domain in full (rest from reference TRBV7-9 and TRBJ2-1): DTGVSQNPRHKITKRGQNVTFRCDPISEHNRLYWYRQTLGQGPEFLTYFQNEAQLEKSRLLSDRFSAERPKGSFSTLEIQRTEQGDSAMYLCASSATGTSADEQFFGPGTRLTVL.

This clone was counted a few times. Mismatch with germline at one junction end may stem from a read error. The CDR3 region is CASSLRRVGYEQYF. CDR3 nucleotides: TGTGCTAGCAGCTTACGCAGGGTGGGCTACGAGCAGTACTTC. The gene calls are TRBV7-7 and TRBJ2-7, with D possibly matching TRBD1 (5 bases). The CDR3 length is 14 residues. Germline CDR1 reads SSHAT; CDR2 reads FNYEAQ (reference sequence). Filled out from reference TRBV7-7 and TRBJ2-7, the complete variable domain reads GAGVSQSPRYKVTKRGQDVTLRCDPISSHATLYWYQQALGQGPEFLTYFNYEAQPDKSGLPSDRFSAERPEGSISTLTIQRTEQRDSAMYRCASSLRRVGYEQYFGPGTRLTVT.

The J gene is TRBJ2-3, the V gene TRBV6-1; TRBD2 matches at 8 bases. From germline, CDR1 is MNHNS and CDR2 SASEGT. Trimming took 3 bases from V and 1 from J; bases not matched to a gene: 3. This CDR3 has 15 amino acids. The CDR3 DNA reads as TGTGCCAGCAGTGAGAGCGGGGGACGCACAGATACGCAGTATTTT. It codes for CASSESGGRTDTQYF.